This entry is about one T cell receptor beta chain. The data originate from a study of blood T cell repertoires in COVID-19. Study summary: T cells, B-cell-depleted T cells, or PBMCs supplied cDNA or gDNA.

Among Cohort 3 donors, those recovered had two negative PCRs, clearance, or symptom resolution. This CDR3 is built from 13 residues. CDR1 is MNHNS, CDR2 SASEGT, per germline. V was shortened by 2 bases and J by 4 bases, with 8 bases between the two germline ends. In the original processing: Amplification with reference gene primers provided the estimates of nucleated cell counts. Only in-frame clones appear in the TCRdb table, and some are missing; sequencing was by immunoSEQ multiplex PCR. V, J and clone size were drawn from that table, and D and trimming were deduced from the DNA. Of a few hundred thousand clones in the sample, 80% to 90% were seen once.

This chain uses TRBV6-1 with TRBJ1-2; weak D call: TRBD1 (6 bases). The source is a woman aged 18-35 years who had recovered from COVID-19. Material: PBMCs or T cells enriched from blood (not recorded which). The CDR3, as DNA: TGTGCCAGCAGTGAATGGACAGCCTATGGCTACACCTTC. It codes for CASSEWTAYGYTF.